This is a list of T cell receptor beta chains from one sample in a study of blood T cell repertoires in COVID-19. Here immunoSEQ multiplex PCR was the method, and the copy in TCRdb shows in-frame clones only, minus some. The profile shows about 78,000 clones, around nine tenths of them singletons. Sequencing was done on a sample of peripheral blood. Receptors originate from a man in his forties or fifties with active or convalescent COVID-19. The conserved cysteine and the conserved F or W are not part of the CDR3 here.

J gene | V gene | CDR3 protein
TRBJ1-1 | TRBV28 | ASSLRGFPEAF
TRBJ2-3 | TRBV30 | AWDRVRSTDTQY
TRBJ2-7 | TRBV4-1 | ASSQYSRDSLGEQY
TRBJ1-2 | TRBV6-2/TRBV6-3 | ASSSGTGNYGYT
TRBJ2-3 | TRBV29-1 | SVGTSGGATDTQY
TRBJ1-1 | TRBV2 | ASTQDRMNTEAF
TRBJ2-5 | TRBV19 | ATKRRGDQETQY
TRBJ2-5 | TRBV6-1 | ASSEAGWVAGPETQY
TRBJ2-2 | TRBV30 | AWRGTSGNTGELF
TRBJ1-4 | TRBV28 | ASSLSHSATNEKLF
TRBJ2-1 | TRBV28 | ASSGGRIINEQF
TRBJ1-2 | TRBV13 | ASSSLKGRGSDGYT
TRBJ1-4 | TRBV12-3/TRBV12-4 | ASSPGWEKLF
TRBJ2-7 | TRBV4-3 | ASSQDTAAALEQY
TRBJ1-6 | TRBV7-9 | ASSVTNRFSPLH
TRBJ2-5 | TRBV3-1/TRBV3-2 | ASSPLGGQNRETQY
TRBJ1-5 | TRBV5-1 | ASSLDRGPLSNQPQH
TRBJ2-3 | TRBV10-3 | AISEPGAPDTQY
TRBJ1-3 | TRBV6-1 | ASSDGLLSGNTIY
TRBJ2-4 | TRBV3-1/TRBV3-2 | ASSPQGPNNIQY
TRBJ1-3 | TRBV7-2 | ASSSQTMSGNTIY
TRBJ2-7 | TRBV30 | AWSPAQGATYEQY